This TCR beta chain was recovered during a study of cytomegalovirus exposure and HLA in healthy donors. Germline V lookup: CDR1 SQVTM, CDR2 ANQGSEA. This CDR3 is built from 13 residues. Between the trimmed V and J ends, which lost 6 bases and 9 bases, there was a span of 21 bases. With 60 Vbeta and 13 Jbeta primers, the PCR was carried out. Using immunoSEQ multiplex PCR, the repertoire was profiled, and TCRdb retains in-frame clones only, with some absent. The data show under 35,000 clones, about 65% seen once. Concerning this clone: Its target is not known.

Study-level findings and limits: An observed cluster of highly shared sequence variants was recorded as a likely sequencing artifact. CMV antigen specificity of three CMV-associated chains was confirmed in vitro.

V usage is TRBV29-1 and J usage is TRBJ2-7; a weak D match, TRBD2 (6 bases). Specimen: PBMCs. This TCR was recovered from a man over 45 in good health and CMV-seropositive. The CDR3 protein is CSVRLGPHNRQYF. CDR3 nucleotides: TGCAGCGTACGACTAGGGCCCCACAACCGGCAGTACTTC.